One sample yielded the 12 T cell receptor beta chains listed below, sequenced in a study of T cells in Graves' hyperthyroidism and ophthalmopathy. The source material, RNA transcripts, was used to amplify TCR beta CDR3 regions. The HTBI set primed first-round TCR CDR3 RT-PCR. MiXCR, run by TCRdb on the multiplex PCR reads, gives a single entry per CDR3 protein. This sample yields fewer than 750,000 distinct CDR3 sequences, of which about half are seen a single time; around 7.7% belongs to the top ten. Sequenced input: peripheral blood or thyroid tissue (not recorded which). The receptors stem from a woman younger than 30 with Graves' hyperthyroidism.

At least ten counts were recorded for this clonotype. The rearrangement uses TRBV7-2 and TRBJ1-2; D gene uncertain. This CDR3 spans 16 amino acids. Looked up from germline, CDR1 is SGHTA and CDR2 is FQGNSA. Trimming stripped 6 bases from V and 8 bases from J, with 25 bases between. CDR3 in amino acids: CASSSQAPLVGEGYTF. Here the CDR3 DNA reads TGTGCCAGCAGTTCGCAGGCCCCGTTAGTTGGAGAGGGCTACACCTTC.

The chain links TRBV10-3 to TRBJ2-5, with TRBD1 matching 10 bases. Germline V gene lookup returns CDR1 ENHRY and CDR2 SYGVKD. This CDR3 spans 15 amino acids. Trimming took 4 bases from V and 3 from J; bases not matched to a gene: 5. CDR3: CAISASGQGKETQYF. The CDR3 DNA sequence: TGTGCCATCAGTGCTTCGGGACAGGGGAAAGAGACCCAGTACTTC.

This clonotype was seen repeatedly, ten times or more. The CDR3 DNA follows: TGCAGCTGCGAACTCCCGCCCGGGACAGGGGTTTCACCCCTCCACTTT. Its protein is CSCELPPGTGVSPLHF. V usage is TRBV20-1 and J usage is TRBJ1-6, with 10 bases lining up with TRBD1. The CDR3 has 16 residues. Germline V lookup: CDR1 DFQATT, CDR2 SNEGSKA (reference sequence).

This clonotype appeared once. CDR3 coding DNA: TGTGCCAGCAGCGAGGGACTTGGGCAAGGGGAGACCCAGTACTTC. It specifies CASSEGLGQGETQYF. V is TRBV5-6 and J is TRBJ2-5; TRBD2 is a possible D gene (6 bases). V dropped 4 bases and J dropped 5 bases, with 18 bases sitting between them. Germline lookup yields CDR1 SGHDT and CDR2 YYEEEE. The length of the CDR3 is 15 residues.

J is TRBJ2-6 and V is TRBV2; TRBD2 is a possible D gene (5 bases). Germline V gene sequence: CDR1 SNHLY, CDR2 FYNNEI. This CDR3 is built from 16 residues. Trimming shortened V by 2 bases and J by 3 bases, and 11 bases separated the two germline ends. CDR3 residues: CASSERGNGGANVLTF. CDR3 sequence (DNA): TGTGCCAGCAGTGAAAGAGGGAACGGTGGGGCCAACGTCCTGACTTTC.

The CDR3 region has the DNA TGCGCCAGCAGCTTGCTAGCGGGAGGATCTGAGCAGTTCTTC. Protein product: CASSLLAGGSEQFF. The chain uses TRBV5-1 and TRBJ2-1, with TRBD2 matching 11 bases. Germline loops: CDR1 SGHRS, CDR2 YFSETQ. J lost 9 bases, V lost 1 base, and 3 bases had no gene match. This CDR3 region has 14 residues.

This clonotype appeared many times. Germline is not matched at one junction end, which may reflect a read error. This chain uses TRBV7-7 with TRBJ2-7, with a tentative D call TRBD2 (6 bases). The CDR3 spans 15 residues. Germline CDR1 and CDR2: SSHAT and FNYEAQ (reference sequence). The CDR3 region is CASSLEGPDSYEQYF. DNA of the CDR3: TGTGCTAGCAGCTTGGAGGGGCCCGACTCCTACGAGCAGTACTTC.

This clonotype was detected ten times or more. The rearrangement uses TRBV6-5 and TRBJ2-7; either TRBD1 or TRBD2 may fit D (5 bases each). The V end was cut by 1 base, the J end by 2 bases, with 9 bases between. The CDR3 consists of 14 residues. Germline V lookup: CDR1 MNHEY, CDR2 SVGAGI. The CDR3 sequence is CASSYLRGTYEQYF. As DNA, the CDR3 is TGTGCCAGCAGTTACTTGAGGGGAACCTACGAGCAGTACTTC.

The chain carries TRBV19 and TRBJ1-5; D gene uncertain. V lost 9 bases and J 4 bases, leaving 16 bases between the germline ends. Germline V lookup: CDR1 LNHDA, CDR2 SQIVND (reference sequence). The CDR3 loop spans 14 amino acids. The CDR3 coding sequence is TGTGCCAGCAGTTTTTTGGCCGATAATCAGCCCCAGCATTTT. This translates into CASSFLADNQPQHF.

This clonotype was detected many times. The chain is built from TRBV20-1 and TRBJ2-7, with D perhaps TRBD2 (5 bases). CDR1 and CDR2 (germline): DFQATT, SNEGSKA (reference sequence). The length of the CDR3 is 14 residues. The ends were cut back, 0 bases at V and 3 bases at J, with 12 bases in the middle. The CDR3, as DNA: TGCAGTGCTAGAGACTCGGGATTTTACTACGAGCAGTACTTC. As protein: CSARDSGFYYEQYF.

This clonotype appeared many times. The V gene is TRBV2, the J gene TRBJ1-4; no clear D gene. The CDR3 is 12 residues long. V lost 6 bases and J lost 4, with 6 bases in between. Germline V CDR1 and CDR2: SNHLY, FYNNEI. The CDR3 bases are TGTGCCAGCAGGGTTATTAATGAAAAACTGTTTTTT. Encoded protein: CASRVINEKLFF.

This clonotype was counted many times. The chain joins TRBV7-6 to TRBJ1-1; the D is unclear. Germline V gene lookup returns CDR1 SGHVS and CDR2 FNYEAQ. The CDR3 is 11 residues long. V lost 1 base and J lost 7, with 4 bases in between. In DNA, the CDR3 is TGTGCCAGCAGCTTAGGCGGTGAAGCTTTCTTT. It codes for CASSLGGEAFF.